The 14 T cell receptor beta chains reported below all come from one sample, sequenced in a study of control samples from healthy donors and cancer patients. Generated by immunoSEQ multiplex PCR, the TCRdb table keeps only in-frame clones and is missing some. In the table there are some 150,000 clones, roughly 94% of which are singletons. Sequenced sample: blood. These receptor sequences come from a middle-aged man in good health.

This clone was counted once. The chain recombines TRBV6-5 with TRBJ1-6; D gene uncertain. Germline V CDR1 and CDR2: MNHEY, SVGAGI. The V end lost 0 bases, the J end lost 10 bases, and 10 bases lay between the germline ends. The CDR3 sequence is 14 residues long. CDR3 in amino acids: CASSYSVQGSPLHF. The CDR3 nucleotides are TGTGCCAGCAGTTACTCGGTACAAGGGTCACCCCTCCACTTT.

This rearrangement joins TRBV25-1 to TRBJ2-3; TRBD2 matches 7 bases. J lost 1 base, V lost 3 bases, and 4 bases had no gene match. This CDR3 is built from 15 residues. Germline V gene sequence: CDR1 MGHDK, CDR2 SYGVNS. The CDR3 sequence: CASSDWGGGTDTQYF. The CDR3 DNA reads TGTGCCAGCAGTGACTGGGGGGGAGGCACAGATACGCAGTATTTT.

V is TRBV30 and J is TRBJ1-1; D remains unclear. The CDR3 runs 12 residues. The germline gives CDR1 GTSNPN, CDR2 SVGIG (reference sequence). CDR3 region: CAHKVVNTEAFF. CDR3 coding DNA: TGTGCGCATAAAGTGGTGAACACTGAAGCTTTCTTT.

The V call is TRBV5-6, the J call TRBJ2-7; 9 bases line up with TRBD1. Germline V gives CDR1 SGHDT, CDR2 YYEEEE. This CDR3 region has 14 residues. The ends lost 4 bases at V and 3 bases at J; junction bases unmatched: 5. CDR3 residues: CASSKGQGYYEQYF. As DNA, the CDR3 is TGTGCCAGCAGCAAAGGACAGGGGTACTACGAGCAGTACTTC.

The V and J genes are TRBV24-1 and TRBJ1-2; maybe TRBD1 (5 bases). CDR1 is KGHDR, CDR2 SFDVKD, per germline. This CDR3 contains 11 residues. V was shortened by 4 bases and J by 6 bases, with 5 bases between the two germline ends. The CDR3 DNA reads as TGTGCCACCAGTGAGGGGGATGGCTACACCTTC. Its protein product is CATSEGDGYTF.

The V call is TRBV27, the J call TRBJ2-7; D tentatively fits TRBD1 or TRBD2 (5 bases each). The germline gives CDR1 MNHEY, CDR2 SMNVEV (reference sequence). The CDR3 length is 13 residues. V was pared by 3 bases and J by 4 bases, with 10 bases between. CDR3 amino acids: CASSFGTTYEQYF. The CDR3 DNA reads TGTGCCAGCAGTTTCGGGACCACTTACGAGCAGTACTTC.

J is TRBJ1-1 and V is TRBV4-3, with D unresolved. The CDR3 has 19 amino acids. The V gene's germline CDR1 is LGHNA and CDR2 YSLEER. V was shortened by 3 bases and J by 6 bases, with 29 bases between the two germline ends. CDR3 amino acids: CASSHTKRAGVFVVSEAFF. CDR3 bases: TGCGCCAGCAGCCACACCAAACGCGCCGGGGTATTTGTCGTTTCTGAAGCTTTCTTT.

This chain links TRBV24-1 with TRBJ2-2, with D perhaps matching TRBD1 (6 bases). The CDR3 extends over 16 amino acids. V was shortened by 5 bases and J by 6 bases, with 18 bases between the two germline ends. Per the germline V gene, CDR1 is KGHDR and CDR2 is SFDVKD. DNA of the CDR3: TGTGCCACCAGTGCGGATCAGGGGTTATTCTCCGGGGAGCTGTTTTTT. Translated: CATSADQGLFSGELFF.

This chain joins TRBV28 and TRBJ2-7; unclear D gene. V gave up 3 bases and J gave up 4 bases, with 4 bases separating them. The germline V gene has CDR1 MDHEN and CDR2 SYDVKM. CDR3 length equals 11 residues. Here the CDR3 reads CASSFSYEQYF. The CDR3 bases are TGTGCCAGCAGTTTCAGTTACGAGCAGTACTTC.

V is TRBV28 and J is TRBJ2-3, with TRBD1 as a possible D gene (6 bases). The CDR3 loop spans 15 amino acids. V lost 4 bases, J lost 3 bases, and 14 bases lay in between. Germline V gene lookup returns CDR1 MDHEN and CDR2 SYDVKM. CDR3 DNA sequence: TGTGCCAGCAGTTATAGGGGGATTGGGACAGATACGCAGTATTTT. Residues: CASSYRGIGTDTQYF. The whole variable domain, remainder taken from reference TRBV28 and TRBJ2-3, is DVKVTQSSRYLVKRTGEKVFLECVQDMDHENMFWYRQDPGLGLRLIYFSYDVKMKEKGDIPEGYSVSREKKERFSLILESASTNQTSMYLCASSYRGIGTDTQYFGPGTRLTVL.

The V gene is TRBV3-1 (or the pseudogene TRBV3-2), the J gene TRBJ1-2; D gene uncertain. This CDR3 is built from 15 residues. Trimming removed 1 base from V and 4 bases from J, with 13 bases in between. Germline V CDR1 and CDR2: LGHDT, YNNKEL (reference sequence). CDR3 coding DNA: TGTGCCAGCAGCCAAGTCCGGGGTCCCTCCTATGGCTACACCTTC. Protein sequence: CASSQVRGPSYGYTF.

This sequence joins TRBV25-1 and TRBJ2-2; D remains ambiguous. The V and J ends lost 1 base and 6 bases respectively, with 3 bases between them. This CDR3 spans 12 amino acids. In germline, CDR1 is MGHDK, CDR2 SYGVNS. The CDR3 DNA reads as TGTGCCAGCAGTGAATGGGCCGGGGAGCTGTTTTTT. Residues: CASSEWAGELFF.

The chain uses TRBV19 and TRBJ2-1, with 9 bases fitting TRBD1. This CDR3 has 13 residues. J lost 9 bases, V lost 6 bases, and 6 bases had no gene match. Germline loops: CDR1 LNHDA, CDR2 SQIVND (reference sequence). CDR3 residues: CASSSGQGTEQFF. CDR3 nucleotide sequence: TGTGCCAGTAGCTCGGGACAGGGTACTGAGCAGTTCTTC.

This clone was seen a single time. The genes are TRBV9 and TRBJ2-3; unclear D gene. The V gene's germline CDR1 is SGDLS and CDR2 YYNGEE. This CDR3 spans 13 amino acids. V lost 3 bases, J lost 5 bases, and 10 bases lay in between. CDR3 protein: CASSGMTGDTQYF. The CDR3 nucleotides read TGTGCCAGCAGCGGTATGACTGGAGATACGCAGTATTTT.